Listed here are 14 T cell receptor beta chains from one sample, sequenced in a study of follicular helper T cells after annual influenza vaccination. Profiled with immunoSEQ multiplex PCR; TCRdb holds only in-frame clones, not every one. The data show about 10,000 clones, 80% to 90% seen once. Time point described: 2015-2016 season, 7 days after influenza vaccination. This specimen consisted of CXCR5+ CD38- circulating T follicular helper cells from blood, obtained 7 days after influenza vaccination. Specified subset: circulating Tfh, non-naive CD4+CXCR5+PD-1+ (ICOS+CD38+ or ICOS-CD38-). The receptor set was obtained from an adult who received the influenza vaccine.

This clone appeared once. The V gene is TRBV6-4, the J gene TRBJ2-3; 10 bases are shared with TRBD1. The germline CDR1 and CDR2 sequences are MRHNA and SNTAGT. Unmatched junction bases numbered 5, after V lost 6 bases and J lost 5 bases. The CDR3 consists of 14 residues. The CDR3 region is CASRQTGGLDTQYF. The CDR3 DNA follows: TGTGCCAGCAGGCAGACAGGGGGCCTAGATACGCAGTATTTT.

A few counts support this clone. The chain couples TRBV10-2 to TRBJ1-6; a possible D gene is TRBD1 (5 bases). The CDR3 contains 14 residues. The germline gives CDR1 WSHSY, CDR2 SAAADI. Trimming removed 2 bases at V and 9 bases at J, with 11 bases between. CDR3 DNA sequence: TGCGCCAGCAGTGAGCCCGGCGGGGGTTCACCCCTCCACTTT. Translated, it gives CASSEPGGGSPLHF.

The chain links TRBV5-6 to TRBJ1-1; D is uncertain. Trimming pared 2 bases from V and 1 base from J, leaving 3 bases between. Germline loops: CDR1 SGHDT, CDR2 YYEEEE. The CDR3 sequence is 12 residues long. CDR3 residues: CASSFKNTEAFF. The DNA for the CDR3 is TGTGCCAGCAGCTTTAAGAACACTGAAGCTTTCTTT. Full variable domain (outside the CDR3, taken from reference TRBV5-6 and TRBJ1-1): DAGVTQSPTHLIKTRGQQVTLRCSPKSGHDTVSWYQQALGQGPQFIFQYYEEEERQRGNFPDRFSGHQFPNYSSELNVNALLLGDSALYLCASSFKNTEAFFGQGTRLTVV.

This chain connects TRBV4-3 to TRBJ2-2, with D perhaps matching TRBD1 (6 bases). CDR3 length: 14 residues. Deletions cut 3 bases from V and 6 bases from J, with 11 bases between. Looked up from germline, CDR1 is LGHNA and CDR2 is YSLEER. The CDR3 coding sequence is TGCGCCAGCAGCCACGTAACAGGGCCCGGGGAGCTGTTTTTT. This sequence encodes CASSHVTGPGELFF.

This chain links TRBV6-5 with TRBJ2-3, with D perhaps matching TRBD2 (7 bases). The V gene's germline CDR1 is MNHEY and CDR2 SVGAGI. V was pared by 7 bases and J by 6 bases, with 17 bases between. The CDR3 extends over 14 amino acids. The CDR3 DNA reads as TGTGCCAGCACCAACCGGGGGGCAAGCGATACGCAGTATTTT. It codes for CASTNRGASDTQYF.

CDR3 bases: TGTGCCAGCTCACCCAAGTTACAGGGGTACACTGAAGCTTTCTTT. Residues: CASSPKLQGYTEAFF. The gene calls are TRBV18 and TRBJ1-1, with TRBD1 matching 7 bases. Germline-derived CDR1 and CDR2 are KGHSH and LQKENI. The CDR3 runs to 15 residues. Trimming cost V 3 bases and J 3 bases; bases outside gene matches: 7.

This clone was picked up one time. The CDR3 loop reads CASSGGHTGNQPQHF. CDR3 DNA: TGTGCCAGCAGCGGAGGGCACACAGGCAATCAGCCCCAGCATTTT. The chain recombines TRBV2 with TRBJ1-5; no clear D gene. The CDR3 totals 15 residues. Germline V gene lookup returns CDR1 SNHLY and CDR2 FYNNEI. Trimming pared 6 bases from V and 2 bases from J, leaving 14 bases between.

There are a few counts of this clone. The CDR3 DNA is TGCGCCAGCAGTGACAAGGGGGGAATAGCTTTCTTT. Its protein is CASSDKGGIAFF. V and J are TRBV10-1 and TRBJ1-1, with TRBD1 as a possible D gene (6 bases). The germline gives CDR1 WNHNN, CDR2 SYGVQD (reference sequence). V lost 3 bases and J lost 10, with 12 bases in between. The CDR3 has 12 residues.

The chain is built from TRBV19 and TRBJ2-7, with TRBD2 matching over 8 bases. The germline gives CDR1 LNHDA, CDR2 SQIVND (reference sequence). The V and J ends lost 3 bases and 1 base, in that order; junction bases with no gene match: 5. This CDR3 contains 15 residues. CDR3 nucleotide sequence: TGTGCCAGTAGTATCGGGAGGGGCCTTTCCTACGAGCAGTACTTC. It codes for CASSIGRGLSYEQYF.

This clone was observed a single time. V and J are TRBV7-9 and TRBJ1-2, with a possible D match to TRBD1 (5 bases). The V and J ends lost 3 bases and 4 bases respectively, with 9 bases between them. This CDR3 region has 13 residues. Looked up from germline, CDR1 is SEHNR and CDR2 is FQNEAQ (reference sequence). The CDR3: CASSLQGTYGYTF. The DNA of the CDR3 is TGTGCCAGCAGCTTGCAAGGGACCTATGGCTACACCTTC.

In its sample, this clone was seen a few times. The chain links TRBV28 to TRBJ2-7, with TRBD1 identical over 9 bases. Germline lookup yields CDR1 MDHEN and CDR2 SYDVKM. The CDR3 is 15 residues long. J was trimmed by 2 bases and V by 2 bases; bases with no gene match: 4. CDR3 loop: CASSLTGGDTYEQYF. The DNA of the CDR3 is TGTGCCAGCAGTTTAACAGGGGGCGATACCTACGAGCAGTACTTC. Supplemented by reference TRBV28 and TRBJ2-7, the full variable domain reads DVKVTQSSRYLVKRTGEKVFLECVQDMDHENMFWYRQDPGLGLRLIYFSYDVKMKEKGDIPEGYSVSREKKERFSLILESASTNQTSMYLCASSLTGGDTYEQYFGPGTRLTVT.

The chain is built from TRBV9 and TRBJ2-2, with D hard to call. This CDR3 is built from 15 residues. Germline V CDR1 and CDR2: SGDLS, YYNGEE. V lost 4 bases to trimming and J lost 5 bases, with 15 bases between them. For the CDR3, the DNA is TGTGCCAGCAGCCCACAGCTAGGATTTACCGGGGAGCTGTTTTTT. Its protein product is CASSPQLGFTGELFF.

The chain employs TRBV6-5 and TRBJ2-1, with D possibly TRBD1 on 5 matching bases. The V end lost 8 bases, the J end lost 8 bases, and 13 bases lay between the germline ends. CDR1 is MNHEY and CDR2 is SVGAGI in the germline V gene. The CDR3 runs 12 residues. Written as DNA, the CDR3 is TGTGCCAGCCCGGCAGGGATGGATGAGCAGTTCTTC. Residues: CASPAGMDEQFF.

J is TRBJ2-2 and V is TRBV7-2; D tentatively reads TRBD1 or TRBD2 (5 bases each). CDR1 is SGHTA and CDR2 is FQGNSA in the germline V gene. The CDR3 contains 15 residues. V gave up 0 bases and J gave up 8 bases, with 13 bases separating them. CDR3 residues: CASSLAGEPPGELFF. CDR3 nucleotides: TGTGCCAGCAGCTTAGCGGGGGAACCCCCGGGGGAGCTGTTTTTT.